This T cell receptor (beta chain) was found in a study of blood T cells in healthy people across ages. Primed by a sample-barcoded 5' primer and a J-beta primer mix, a second PCR proceeded for 7 to 11 cycles. A template-switch adaptor containing 12 random nucleotides labeled each cDNA molecule. TCRdb re-analysed the 5' RACE reads in MiXCR, keeping a single row per CDR3 protein. The sample lists under 800,000 distinct CDR3 sequences, around 20% occurring once. General observations from the study: A roughly linear age-dependent decrease characterized TCR beta diversity per million T cells.

On this clonotype: Its antigen is currently unknown.

Germline V gene sequence: CDR1 MNHEY, CDR2 SVGEGT. After removal of 6 bases from V and 7 bases from J, the junction contained 5 bases not matched to a gene. This CDR3 is 15 amino acids long. The TCR sequence derives from a man aged 70-80 years in good health. The chain joins TRBV6-2 or TRBV6-3 to TRBJ2-1; the match to TRBD2 covers 14 bases. The specimen was blood. The DNA of the CDR3 is TGTGCCAGCAGAAAGGGGACTAGCGGGAGAAATGAGCAGTTCTTC. Translated, it gives CASRKGTSGRNEQFF.